Included here is one T cell receptor (beta chain) sequence, with context. The sample belongs to a study of blood T cell repertoires in COVID-19. The study drew participants aged roughly 18 to 95 years from fewer than 30 US areas. Self-reported history from a screening survey and questionnaire set each donor's cohort. This CDR3 comprises 15 residues. CDR1 MGHDK and CDR2 SYGVNS come from the germline V gene. V was clipped by 6 bases and J by 6 bases; unmatched bases: 8. In the original analysis: Nucleated cell counts were estimated from reference gene primer amplification. The table came from immunoSEQ multiplex PCR; TCRdb's copy has only in-frame clones and leaves some out. That table gives V, J and clone size, and the DNA gave D and trimming. The sample shows just over 300,000 clones, around 86% of them seen only once.

The sequenced sample consisted of PBMCs or T cells enriched from blood (not recorded which). The receptor comes from a man aged 25 to 40 who had recovered from COVID-19. The rearrangement uses TRBV25-1 and TRBJ1-4; TRBD1 agrees at 9 bases. CDR3: CASSPRTGAYEKLFF. CDR3 nucleotide sequence: TGTGCCAGCAGCCCTCGGACAGGGGCTTATGAAAAACTGTTTTTT.